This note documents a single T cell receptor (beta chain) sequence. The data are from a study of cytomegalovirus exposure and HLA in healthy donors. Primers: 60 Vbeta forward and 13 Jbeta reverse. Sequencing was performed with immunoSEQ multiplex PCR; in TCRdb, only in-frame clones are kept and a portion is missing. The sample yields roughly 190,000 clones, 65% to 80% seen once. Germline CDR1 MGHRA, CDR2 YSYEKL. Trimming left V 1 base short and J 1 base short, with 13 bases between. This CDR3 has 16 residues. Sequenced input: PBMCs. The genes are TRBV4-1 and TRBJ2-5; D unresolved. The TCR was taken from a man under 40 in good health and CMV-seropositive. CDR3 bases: TGCGCCAGCAGCCAAGTGAGCACTACCTTCCAAGAGACCCAGTACTTC. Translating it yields CASSQVSTTFQETQYF.